The 27 T cell receptor beta chains given below trace back to one sample, sequenced in a study of Graves' ophthalmopathy and Graves' hyperthyroidism. Scientists amplified the TCR beta CDR3 regions from RNA transcripts. First-round RT-PCR relied on HTBI primers, and a second-round multiplex PCR came next. TCRdb reanalysed the multiplex PCR reads using MiXCR and keeps one entry per CDR3 protein. The table includes roughly 160,000 distinct CDR3 sequences, just under 40% detected once. The sequenced sample consisted of peripheral blood. The origin of the receptors is a man aged 25 to 40 with Graves' ophthalmopathy.

The chain carries TRBV12-3 or TRBV12-4 and TRBJ2-5; D is possibly TRBD2 (6 bases). V was pared by 5 bases and J by 5 bases, with 12 bases between. CDR3 length: 13 residues. The DNA for the CDR3 is TGTGCCAGCAGTCTGTTCGGGAGTGAGACCCAGTACTTC. Its protein is CASSLFGSETQYF.

This clonotype was seen ten or more times. V is TRBV7-2 and J is TRBJ2-4; no definite D call. V gave up 3 bases and J gave up 3 bases, with 12 bases separating them. This CDR3 comprises 15 residues. The germline CDR1 and CDR2 sequences are SGHTA and FQGNSA. CDR3 nucleotide sequence: TGTGCCAGCAGCTTCTACGATCTTGGCAAAAACATTCAGTACTTC. This sequence encodes CASSFYDLGKNIQYF.

Many counts were recorded for this clonotype. The chain combines TRBV12-3 or TRBV12-4 with TRBJ1-1; D remains ambiguous. The CDR3 covers 13 residues. V was pared by 2 bases and J by 12 bases, with 16 bases between. CDR3 nucleotide sequence: TGTGCCAGCAGTTTAATCCGTTTCGGGGAGACTTTCTTT. Protein product: CASSLIRFGETFF.

The chain uses TRBV11-1 and TRBJ2-7; no firm D call. The V end was cut by 0 bases, the J end by 3 bases, with 9 bases between. The CDR3 length is 14 residues. Germline CDR1 SGHAT, CDR2 FQDESV (reference sequence). The CDR3 nucleotides are TGTGCCAGCAGCTTAGCGATACAGTACTACGAGCAGTACTTC. Translating gives CASSLAIQYYEQYF.

V and J are TRBV7-9 and TRBJ2-7; D may be TRBD1 or TRBD2 (6 bases each). The CDR3 is made up of 13 amino acids. CDR1 is SEHNR and CDR2 is FQNEAQ in the germline V gene (reference sequence). V gave up 7 bases and J gave up 2 bases, with 12 bases separating them. The CDR3 sequence is CASKGGLTYEQYF. In nucleotides, the CDR3 is TGTGCCAGCAAAGGGGGACTGACCTACGAGCAGTACTTC.

The chain is built from TRBV6-4 and TRBJ2-5; 10 bases agree with TRBD2. The CDR3 is 13 amino acids. The germline V gene has CDR1 MRHNA and CDR2 SNTAGT. J was trimmed by 5 bases and V by 7 bases; bases with no gene match: 4. The CDR3 bases are TGTGCCAGCAAAACTAGCGGGACGGAGACCCAGTACTTC. It specifies CASKTSGTETQYF.

In this sample, this clonotype turned up many times. The chain couples TRBV29-1 to TRBJ2-7; possible D gene TRBD2, 5 bases. Germline CDR1 reads SQVTM; CDR2 reads ANQGSEA. Trimming left V 2 bases short and J 1 base short, with 15 bases between. The CDR3 is made up of 15 amino acids. The CDR3 coding sequence is TGCAGCGTTGAACAGTGGCGGGCGCTGTCCTACGAGCAGTACTTC. Residues: CSVEQWRALSYEQYF.

In this sample, this clonotype turned up a few times. The rearrangement uses TRBV6-2 or TRBV6-3 and TRBJ1-1; no clear D gene. The V gene's germline CDR1 is MNHEY and CDR2 SVGEGT. V gave up 11 bases and J gave up 5 bases, with 15 bases separating them. CDR3 size: 12 residues. CDR3 coding DNA: TGTGCCTGCACATGGGGTGGTACTGAAGCTTTCTTT. This encodes CACTWGGTEAFF.

This sequence joins TRBV7-3 and TRBJ1-2; 8 nucleotides align to TRBD1. Looked up from germline, CDR1 is SGHTA and CDR2 is FQGTGA. The CDR3 is 15 residues long. V shed 5 bases and J 6 bases; nucleotides not matched to a gene: 11. CDR3 region: CASSEKTGALDGYTF. The CDR3, as DNA: TGTGCCAGCAGCGAGAAGACAGGGGCCCTCGATGGCTACACCTTC.

This clonotype was counted ten times or more. V usage is TRBV10-3 and J usage is TRBJ1-1; D not resolved. Per the germline V gene, CDR1 is ENHRY and CDR2 is SYGVKD. Trimming took off 8 bases at V and 1 base at J, with 11 bases between the two ends. The CDR3 is 13 residues long. This chain's CDR3 is CAIGFQRNTEAFF. Here the CDR3 DNA reads TGTGCCATCGGGTTTCAACGGAACACTGAAGCTTTCTTT.

The chain carries TRBV27 and TRBJ2-2, with D perhaps TRBD1 (5 bases). CDR3 size: 13 residues. Germline V CDR1 and CDR2: MNHEY, SMNVEV (reference sequence). The CDR3 DNA reads as TGTGGGAGCAGGGATATAGACACCGGGGAGCTGTTTTTT. Encoded protein: CGSRDIDTGELFF.

This clonotype was found many times. The chain links TRBV28 to TRBJ2-7; D is undetermined. CDR3 length equals 10 residues. Germline values: CDR1 MDHEN, CDR2 SYDVKM. Trimming removed 2 bases from V and 6 bases from J, with 2 bases in between. As DNA, the CDR3 is TGTGCCAGCAGTTTAGGCGAGCAGTACTTC. This sequence encodes CASSLGEQYF. The full variable domain, in which reference TRBV28 and TRBJ2-7 provide the parts outside the CDR3, is DVKVTQSSRYLVKRTGEKVFLECVQDMDHENMFWYRQDPGLGLRLIYFSYDVKMKEKGDIPEGYSVSREKKERFSLILESASTNQTSMYLCASSLGEQYFGPGTRLTVT.

The count of this clonotype is one. The chain has TRBV19 and TRBJ1-2, with 9 positions matching TRBD1. CDR1 is LNHDA and CDR2 is SQIVND in the germline V gene (reference sequence). The CDR3 is 17 residues long. Losses at the gene ends were 6 bases for V and 0 bases for J; bases not matched to a gene: 11. The CDR3 protein is CASRQGARSVANYGYTF. In nucleotides, the CDR3 is TGTGCCAGTAGACAGGGGGCCAGATCCGTGGCTAACTATGGCTACACCTTC.

The CDR3 region has the DNA TGCAGTGCTAGCCTTCCAGGCAATCAGCCCCAGCATTTT. Protein: CSASLPGNQPQHF. The J gene is TRBJ1-5, the V gene TRBV20-1; D gene unclear. This CDR3 contains 13 residues. Germline CDR1 and CDR2: DFQATT and SNEGSKA (reference sequence). Trimming shortened V by 3 bases and J by 2 bases, and 8 bases separated the two germline ends.

The chain uses TRBV6-1 and TRBJ2-7, with D perhaps TRBD1 or TRBD2 (6 bases each). Germline assignment: CDR1 MNHNS and CDR2 SASEGT. This CDR3 has 14 amino acids. V lost 10 bases and J lost 6, with 22 bases in between. CDR3 in DNA: TGTGCCACCGGACAGTCGGCGGGATTTGGCGAGCAGTACTTC. It translates to CATGQSAGFGEQYF.

This rearrangement joins TRBV2 to TRBJ1-5, with 9 bases aligning to TRBD1. Per the germline V gene, CDR1 is SNHLY and CDR2 is FYNNEI. The CDR3 extends over 13 amino acids. J gave up 7 bases and V 4 bases, and 2 bases lay outside the gene matches. CDR3: CASSGTGDQPQHF. The CDR3 DNA reads TGTGCCAGCAGTGGGACAGGGGACCAGCCCCAGCATTTT.

Ten or more counts support this clonotype. The rearrangement uses TRBV12-3 or TRBV12-4 and TRBJ1-6, with TRBD1 as a possible D gene (6 bases). The V end was cut by 5 bases, the J end by 9 bases, with 11 bases between. The CDR3 covers 13 residues. Here the CDR3 DNA reads TGTGCCAGCAGTGACAGGACGGCTTCACCCCTCCACTTT. This sequence encodes CASSDRTASPLHF.

Many counts were recorded for this clonotype. The chain uses TRBV18 and TRBJ2-7; tentative D call: TRBD1 (6 bases). The V gene lost 3 bases and the J gene lost 2 bases, with 11 bases spanning the gap. Per the germline V gene, CDR1 is KGHSH and CDR2 is LQKENI. CDR3 length: 14 residues. CDR3 in amino acids: CASSPGTPTYEQYF. CDR3 bases: TGTGCCAGCTCACCGGGGACACCCACCTACGAGCAGTACTTC.

This clonotype was seen repeatedly, ten times or more. The chain is built from TRBV7-3 and TRBJ2-2; no reliable D call. Germline V lookup: CDR1 SGHTA, CDR2 FQGTGA. Between the trimmed V and J ends, which lost 6 bases and 5 bases, there was a span of 10 bases. There are 13 residues in the CDR3. The CDR3 DNA sequence: TGTGCCAGCAGGTTCTCGGGTACCGGGGAGCTGTTTTTT. Its translation: CASRFSGTGELFF.

The chain is built from TRBV28 and TRBJ2-7; D remains ambiguous. Germline-derived CDR1 and CDR2 are MDHEN and SYDVKM. The CDR3 consists of 17 residues. The V end lost 7 bases, the J end lost 5 bases, and 27 bases lay between the germline ends. The DNA for the CDR3 is TGTGCCAGCACTACATCAAGCTTAATAGGGCCTCCCAACGAGCAGTACTTC. As protein: CASTTSSLIGPPNEQYF.

The chain couples TRBV30 to TRBJ1-5; possibly TRBD1 for D (6 bases). Trimming removed 0 bases from V and 6 bases from J, with 12 bases in between. The germline V gene has CDR1 GTSNPN and CDR2 SVGIG (reference sequence). CDR3 length: 14 amino acids. Here the CDR3 reads CAWSVVRGRQPQHF. The CDR3 DNA reads as TGTGCCTGGAGTGTAGTCAGGGGACGTCAGCCCCAGCATTTT.

V usage is TRBV6-5 and J usage is TRBJ2-7; a possible D gene is TRBD2 (6 bases). CDR1 and CDR2 (germline): MNHEY, SVGAGI. The germline V and J ends were trimmed by 2 bases and 5 bases, with 13 bases remaining between them. The CDR3 covers 14 residues. CDR3 nucleotide sequence: TGTGCCAGCAGTTACGCGGGACCCGCGGACGAGCAGTACTTC. Translated, it gives CASSYAGPADEQYF.

The rearrangement uses TRBV2 and TRBJ2-7, with TRBD2 identical over 10 bases. The CDR3 has 18 residues. The V gene's germline CDR1 is SNHLY and CDR2 FYNNEI. J lost 3 bases, V lost 1 base, and 12 bases had no gene match. The CDR3 protein is CASSEGISGRTRGYEQYF. DNA of the CDR3: TGTGCCAGCAGTGAAGGTATTAGCGGGAGGACCAGGGGCTACGAGCAGTACTTC.

This clonotype was detected ten times or more. The chain recombines TRBV28 with TRBJ1-3, with 8 bases identical to TRBD1. The germline gives CDR1 MDHEN, CDR2 SYDVKM. V shed 6 bases, J shed 3 bases, and the junction held 7 bases outside the gene matches. There are 15 residues in the CDR3. The CDR3 reads CASSRGGQVGNTIYF. The CDR3 coding sequence is TGTGCCAGCAGCCGTGGGGGACAGGTTGGAAACACCATATATTTT.

At least ten counts were recorded for this clonotype. This sequence joins TRBV7-9 and TRBJ1-2; TRBD1 might be the D (5 bases). CDR1 and CDR2 (germline): SEHNR, FQNEAQ (reference sequence). Between the trimmed V and J ends, which lost 4 bases and 0 bases, there was a span of 6 bases. This CDR3 comprises 13 residues. This chain's CDR3 is CASSSQANYGYTF. The CDR3 nucleotides are TGTGCCAGCAGCTCACAGGCTAACTATGGCTACACCTTC. The entire variable domain, with the rest obtained from reference TRBV7-9 and TRBJ1-2, is as follows: DTGVSQNPRHKITKRGQNVTFRCDPISEHNRLYWYRQTLGQGPEFLTYFQNEAQLEKSRLLSDRFSAERPKGSFSTLEIQRTEQGDSAMYLCASSSQANYGYTFGSGTRLTVV.

This chain joins TRBV20-1 and TRBJ2-7; 11 bases match TRBD2. The J call may be wrong; the DNA end is better matched by TRBJ2-5. The CDR3 runs to 18 residues. Per the germline V gene, CDR1 is DFQATT and CDR2 is SNEGSKA (reference sequence). The DNA for the CDR3 is TGCAGTGCTAGAGATGGGGCAACTAGCGGGAGCTACCAAGAGACCCAGTACTTC. This sequence encodes CSARDGATSGSYQETQYF.

The chain recombines TRBV6-1 with TRBJ1-1; maybe TRBD1 (6 bases). This CDR3 is built from 13 residues. Deletions cut 8 bases from V and 1 base from J, with 11 bases between. Per germline, CDR1 MNHNS and CDR2 SASEGT. CDR3 region: CASEDRWNTEAFF. The CDR3 coding sequence is TGTGCCAGCGAAGACAGGTGGAACACTGAAGCTTTCTTT.